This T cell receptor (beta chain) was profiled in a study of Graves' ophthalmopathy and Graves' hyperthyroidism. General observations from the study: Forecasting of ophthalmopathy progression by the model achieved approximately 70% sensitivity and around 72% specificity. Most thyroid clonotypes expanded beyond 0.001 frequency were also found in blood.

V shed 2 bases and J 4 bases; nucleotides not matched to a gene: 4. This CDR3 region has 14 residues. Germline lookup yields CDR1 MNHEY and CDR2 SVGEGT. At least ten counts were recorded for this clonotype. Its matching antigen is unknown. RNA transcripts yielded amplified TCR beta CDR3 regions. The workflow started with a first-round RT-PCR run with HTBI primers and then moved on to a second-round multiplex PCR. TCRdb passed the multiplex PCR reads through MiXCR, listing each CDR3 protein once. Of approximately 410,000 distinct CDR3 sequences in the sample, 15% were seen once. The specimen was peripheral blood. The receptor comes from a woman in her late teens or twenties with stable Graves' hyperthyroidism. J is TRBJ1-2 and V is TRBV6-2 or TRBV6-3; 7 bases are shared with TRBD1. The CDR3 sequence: CASSYEQGLYGYTF. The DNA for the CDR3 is TGTGCCAGCAGTTACGAACAGGGGCTCTATGGCTACACCTTC.